Shown below are 8 T cell receptor beta chains from a single sample sequenced in a study of T cells after somatic rescue of genetic block. The repertoire was sequenced with immunoSEQ multiplex PCR; TCRdb's copy has only in-frame clones and lacks some. Of 68,000 or so clones in the sample, approximately 90% were seen once. Sample: peripheral blood mononuclear cells (PBMCs). These TCRs come from a man in his forties.

The rearrangement joins TRBV10-2 to TRBJ2-1; D uncertain. The V end was cut by 2 bases, the J end by 8 bases, with 13 bases between. The CDR3 is 14 residues long. Germline values: CDR1 WSHSY, CDR2 SAAADI. Here the CDR3 reads CASSEGVGSDEQFF. The CDR3 DNA reads TGCGCCAGCAGTGAGGGGGTTGGGTCCGATGAGCAGTTCTTC.

The CDR3 loop reads CASSSTGWREIYNEQFF. DNA for the CDR3: TGTGCCAGCAGTTCTACTGGATGGCGGGAGATTTACAATGAGCAGTTCTTC. The chain recombines TRBV27 with TRBJ2-1; TRBD2 agrees at 7 bases. The CDR3 is made up of 17 amino acids. Trimming removed 4 bases from V and 4 bases from J; junction bases left unmatched: 13. The V gene's germline CDR1 is MNHEY and CDR2 SMNVEV (reference sequence).

This chain uses TRBV7-8 with TRBJ2-7; D is uncertain. This CDR3 spans 14 amino acids. Trimming removed 6 bases at V and 5 bases at J, with 17 bases between. Germline-derived CDR1 and CDR2 are SGHVS and FQNEAQ. The CDR3 nucleotides are TGTGCCAGCAGTTCCGCGGACCAATTGGACGAGCAGTACTTC. Translated, it gives CASSSADQLDEQYF.

CDR3 loop: CASSFEDTLLGADGYTF. CDR3 in DNA: TGTGCCAGCAGCTTTGAGGATACTTTATTGGGGGCGGATGGCTACACCTTC. The V and J genes are TRBV5-5 and TRBJ1-2, with D possibly matching TRBD1 (6 bases). The CDR3 runs 17 residues. Trimming left V 2 bases short and J 6 bases short, with 23 bases between. Germline V lookup: CDR1 SGHKS, CDR2 YYEKEE (reference sequence). Together with reference TRBV5-5 and TRBJ1-2, the CDR3 gives the full variable domain: DAGVTQSPTHLIKTRGQQVTLRCSPISGHKSVSWYQQVLGQGPQFIFQYYEKEERGRGNFPDRFSARQFPNYSSELNVNALLLGDSALYLCASSFEDTLLGADGYTFGSGTRLTVV.

V is TRBV19 and J is TRBJ1-5; possibly TRBD1 for D (5 bases). Germline V lookup: CDR1 LNHDA, CDR2 SQIVND (reference sequence). The V and J ends lost 3 bases and 0 bases respectively, with 15 bases between them. The CDR3 runs to 17 residues. The CDR3 loop reads CASSMRGSRYSNQPQHF. CDR3 nucleotides: TGTGCCAGTAGTATGAGGGGCTCCCGTTATAGCAATCAGCCCCAGCATTTT.

This rearrangement joins TRBV5-6 to TRBJ2-7; 9 positions match TRBD2. Trimming took 6 bases from V and 4 from J; bases not matched to a gene: 11. The CDR3 runs to 15 residues. CDR1 and CDR2 (germline): SGHDT, YYEEEE. CDR3 nucleotide sequence: TGTGCCAGCACCCGGGGGGTAGCGGGAGATTACGAGCAGTACTTC. Its protein product is CASTRGVAGDYEQYF.

The chain recombines TRBV7-8 with TRBJ2-1, with D possibly matching TRBD2 (5 bases). The CDR3 loop spans 13 amino acids. Trimming cost V 7 bases and J 1 base, with 8 bases left between them. CDR1 is SGHVS, CDR2 FQNEAQ, per germline. The CDR3 region has the DNA TGTGCCAGCACCCGGGGTTCCTACAATGAGCAGTTCTTC. Protein sequence: CASTRGSYNEQFF.

The chain recombines TRBV6-5 with TRBJ2-7; a possible D gene is TRBD2 (6 bases). Trimming took 3 bases from V and 0 from J, leaving 12 bases between them. Germline CDR1 reads MNHEY; CDR2 reads SVGAGI. The CDR3 totals 15 residues. Here the CDR3 DNA reads TGTGCCAGCAGTTATAGTGCGGGAAGCTCCTACGAGCAGTACTTC. This encodes CASSYSAGSSYEQYF.